This T cell receptor beta chain emerged from a study of blood T cell repertoires in COVID-19. Looking at the study overall: Researchers got acute and convalescent COVID-19 samples from the United States, Italy and Spain. Sources were T cells, B-cell-depleted T cells, or PBMCs; the material itself was cDNA or gDNA.

Measured with immunoSEQ multiplex PCR; TCRdb has only the in-frame clones, and not every one. The repertoire has 100,000 or so clones, 85% to 95% of them found once; the top ten carry 6.3%. J gave up 0 bases and V 0 bases, and 12 bases lay outside the gene matches. The CDR3 consists of 19 residues. Germline CDR1 and CDR2: SGHRS and YFSETQ. This chain uses TRBV5-1 with TRBJ2-7; 10 nucleotides match TRBD2. Specimen: peripheral blood. The receptor was isolated from a woman aged 55-70 years with active COVID-19. Here the CDR3 DNA reads TGCGCCAGCAGCTTGGAGGCTAGCGGGAGTGCCGAGAGCTCCTACGAGCAGTACTTC. The encoded protein is CASSLEASGSAESSYEQYF.